This T cell receptor beta chain came from a study of T cell responses to AZD1222 COVID-19 vaccine (dated by TCRdb to about 2021). Regarding the study in general: TCR sequencing covered fewer than 250 trial participants: 207 given two doses of AZD1222 and around 26 given two doses of MenACWY control vaccine. Trial participants were enrolled by age into subgroups of 18-55, 56-69 and 70-plus years, and about 150, 27 and 61 TCR-sequenced participants, respectively, were included in these subgroups. Overall study results and their limits: The 56-69-year group was small, and its depth increase did not reach significance, likely because of low power. Because no day 14 peak-response samples were available, repertoires were characterized only after the peak T cell response. Reportedly, close to half of the unique spike-specific TCRs recognized epitopes lying outside the regions that are mutated in the B.1.351 and B.1.1.7 variants. Most participants were white British and females outnumbered males, and the authors suggested that clonal diversity may have been underestimated. After two AZD1222 doses, spike-specific TCR breadth and depth were significantly higher than at day 0 and than in MenACWY recipients. The vaccine-associated CD4 TCRs covered the entire spike protein, and the dominant responses fell in regions 160-218 and 743-854. Conclusions about previously exposed vaccinees are limited, since just six or seven AZD1222 recipients were seropositive for SARS-CoV-2 at baseline.

Reading the label with the study, this specimen's time point is: about 28 days (+/-7) after the second vaccine dose. AZD1222 recipients with second doses at about 4 weeks or about 12 weeks were pooled, because spike-specific TCR depth and breadth did not differ between schedules. Vaccinee samples were obtained from the UK trials COV001 and COV002, which included a single-blind randomized controlled phase 2/3 trial of AZD1222 (ChAdOx1 nCoV-19) in healthy adults. For TCRbeta chain sequencing, PBMC samples from trial participants were taken at day 0 and at day 28 after the second dose. The CDR3 regions of human TCRbeta chains were analyzed by immunosequencing. As for the authors' bioinformatics: TCRs in the repertoires were matched against a reference library of SARS-CoV-2-specific TCRs that had been generated with the MIRA antigen-specificity platform. Breadth was defined as the fraction of unique TCRs that were SARS-CoV-2-associated, and depth was defined as the fraction of total T cells that were SARS-CoV-2-associated. Using the MIRA data, each spike-specific TCR was mapped to the spike region that the TCR reacts to and placed in a CD4 or CD8 class. Log10-transformed breadth and depth values were compared by one-way ANOVA with Sidak's multiple comparisons tests. TCRdb provides this immuneACCESS table in a form limited to in-frame rearrangements. Some clones are lacking; in checked studies, under half of them reflect an unresolved V gene, and why the rest are absent is not known. That table is the source of V, J and clone size, and D and trimming were worked out from the DNA. This sample has about 130,000 clones in its table, and around 90% of those were observed once. The leading ten clones occupy about 1% of the sample.

Ends trimmed: V by 4 bases, J by 0 bases; bases unmatched to a gene: 1. From its cysteine to its phenylalanine, the CDR3 spans 16 amino acids. The only DNA kept is the CDR3, 48 bases in frame from the first base. The CDR1 and CDR2 encoded by the germline V gene (reference sequence) are LNHDA and SQIVND. With regard to this clone: Its antigen is still unknown. No much larger clonotype is one base removed from it; base qualities were not supplied.

The sequencing here drew on peripheral blood, taken 28 days after the second AZD1222 dose. This sequence uses TRBV19 and TRBJ2-1, and TRBD2 matches 12 of the central bases. This receptor was taken from an adult who received the AZD1222 COVID-19 vaccine. In nucleotides, the sequence is TGTGCCAGTAGTAAGACTAGCGGGAGCTCCTACAATGAGCAGTTCTTC. It codes for CASSKTSGSSYNEQFF.